This T cell receptor (beta chain) was recovered during a study of T cells after yellow fever vaccination. Details on this clonotype: Its specificity is unknown.

In making TCR cDNA, 5'RACE template switching added a universal primer site and UMIs to it. TCRdb independently ran MiXCR on the 5' RACE reads; one entry per CDR3 protein. The table lists 250,000 to 300,000 distinct CDR3 sequences, about 5.2% of them singletons, with under 3.5% in the top ten. The CDR3 is made up of 14 amino acids. V lost 6 bases, J lost 0 bases, and 10 bases lay in between. Findings and limits, study-wide: Abundant bulk-population clonotypes could contaminate the FACS-sorted repertoires.

The starting material was CD4+ T cells sorted from PBMCs, obtained on the day of the yellow fever booster vaccination. The J gene is TRBJ2-3, the V gene TRBV12-3 or TRBV12-4; D unclear. The TCR originated in a man aged 18-30 years who received the YFV17D yellow fever vaccine. The CDR3 DNA sequence: TGTGCCAGCAGGGCGCGCGAGAGCACAGATACGCAGTATTTT. It yields the protein CASRARESTDTQYF.